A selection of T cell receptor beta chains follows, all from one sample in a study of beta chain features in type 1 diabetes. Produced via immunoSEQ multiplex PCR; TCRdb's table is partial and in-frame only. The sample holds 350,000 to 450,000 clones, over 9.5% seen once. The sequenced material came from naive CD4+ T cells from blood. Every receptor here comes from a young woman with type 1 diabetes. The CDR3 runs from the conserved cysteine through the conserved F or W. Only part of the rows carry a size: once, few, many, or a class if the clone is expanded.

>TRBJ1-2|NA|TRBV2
CASSGTAYGYTF
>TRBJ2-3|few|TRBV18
CASSPLSTSTDTQYF
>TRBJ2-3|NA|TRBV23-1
CASKRTGGTQYF
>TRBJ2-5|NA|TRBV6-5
CASSAPRAAETQYF
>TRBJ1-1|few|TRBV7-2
CASSLTMRQGGTEAFF
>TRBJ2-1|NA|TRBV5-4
CASSLFRTSGRALRQFF
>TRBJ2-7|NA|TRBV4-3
CASSQDGLAAPPYEQYF
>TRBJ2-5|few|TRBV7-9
CASRSGTGQETQYF
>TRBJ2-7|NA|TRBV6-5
CASSTTGQGPYEQYF
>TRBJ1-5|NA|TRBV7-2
CASSREANQPQHF
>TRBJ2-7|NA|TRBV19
CASSLGGASGTHEQYF
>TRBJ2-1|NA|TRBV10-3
CATGEGLDYNEQFF
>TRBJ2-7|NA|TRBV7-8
CASSLAGGGYEQYF
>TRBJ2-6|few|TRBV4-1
CASSRGQGISGANVLTF
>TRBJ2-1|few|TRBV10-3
CAISLQGGYNEQFF
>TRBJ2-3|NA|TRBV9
CASSVDYIITDTQYF